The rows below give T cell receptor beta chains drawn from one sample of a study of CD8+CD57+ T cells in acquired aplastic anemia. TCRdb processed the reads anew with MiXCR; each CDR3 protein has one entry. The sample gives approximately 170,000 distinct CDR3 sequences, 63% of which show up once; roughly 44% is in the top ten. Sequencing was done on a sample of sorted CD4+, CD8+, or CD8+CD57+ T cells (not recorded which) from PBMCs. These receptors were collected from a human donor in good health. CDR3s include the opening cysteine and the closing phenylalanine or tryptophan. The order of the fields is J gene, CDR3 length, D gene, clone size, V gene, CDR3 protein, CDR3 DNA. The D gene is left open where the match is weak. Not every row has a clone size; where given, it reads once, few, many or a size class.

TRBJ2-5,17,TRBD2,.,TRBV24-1,CATSDSGLAGGFETQYF,TGTGCCACCAGTGATTCGGGACTAGCGGGGGGTTTTGAGACCCAGTACTTC
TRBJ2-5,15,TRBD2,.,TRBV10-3,CAIRGTSGEQETQYF,TGTGCCATCAGGGGGACTAGCGGGGAACAAGAGACCCAGTACTTC
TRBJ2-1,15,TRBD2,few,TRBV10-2,CASSERGPSYNEQFF,TGCGCCAGCAGCGAGCGGGGCCCCTCCTACAATGAGCAGTTCTTC
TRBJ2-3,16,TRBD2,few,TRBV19,CASRNDPSGSTDTQYF,TGTGCCAGTAGGAACGATCCTAGCGGGAGCACAGATACGCAGTATTTT
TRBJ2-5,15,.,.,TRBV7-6,CASSSQGGLRETQYF,TGTGCCAGCAGTTCACAGGGAGGGTTGCGTGAGACCCAGTACTTC
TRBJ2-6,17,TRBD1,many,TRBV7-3,CASSLTGGSSGANVLTF,TGTGCCAGCAGCTTGACAGGGGGTAGCTCTGGGGCCAACGTCCTGACTTTC
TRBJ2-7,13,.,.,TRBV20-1,CSARLGYRGEQYF,TGCAGTGCTAGATTGGGGTACCGGGGCGAGCAGTACTTC
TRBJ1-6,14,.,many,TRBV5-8,CASTPSGDNSPLHF,TGTGCCAGCACCCCCTCAGGAGATAATTCACCCCTCCACTTT
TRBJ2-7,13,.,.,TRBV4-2,CASSQERGYEQYF,TGTGCCAGCAGCCAAGAAAGGGGGTACGAGCAGTACTTC
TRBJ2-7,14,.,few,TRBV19,CASSTREHSYGQYF,TGTGCCAGTAGTACACGGGAACACTCCTACGGGCAGTACTTC
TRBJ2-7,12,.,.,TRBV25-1,CASQGLGYEQYF,TGTGCTAGTCAGGGTTTGGGCTACGAGCAGTACTTC
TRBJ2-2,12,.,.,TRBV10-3,CAIGGTDLMVFF,TGTGCCATCGGTGGTACGGACCTCATGGTGTTTTTT
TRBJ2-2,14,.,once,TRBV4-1,CASSQVQGTGELFF,TGCGCCAGCAGCCAAGTTCAAGGTACCGGGGAGCTGTTTTTT
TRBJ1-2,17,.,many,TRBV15,CATSRDRGQSSIYGYTF,TGTGCCACCAGCAGAGATCGGGGTCAGAGTTCTATCTATGGCTACACCTTC
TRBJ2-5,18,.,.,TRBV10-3,CAISESTGAGAGGETQSF,TGTGCCATCAGTGAGTCGACGGGTGCGGGGGCTGGGGGAGAGACCCAGTCCTTC
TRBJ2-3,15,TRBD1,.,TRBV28,CASTLPGQGTDTQYF,TGTGCCAGCACCCTGCCGGGACAGGGCACAGATACGCAGTATTTT
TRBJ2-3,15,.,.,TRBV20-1,CSARDRATSTDTQYF,TGCAGTGCTAGAGACAGGGCGACTAGCACAGATACGCAGTATTTT
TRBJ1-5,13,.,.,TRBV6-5,CASAGQQNQPQHF,TGTGCCAGCGCGGGACAACAAAATCAGCCCCAGCATTTT
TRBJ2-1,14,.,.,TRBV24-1,CATSDKSSYNEQFF,TGTGCCACCAGTGATAAGAGCTCCTACAATGAGCAGTTCTTC
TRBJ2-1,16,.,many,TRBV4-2,CASSQAQDRSYNEQFF,TGTGCCAGCAGCCAGGCCCAGGACCGGTCCTACAATGAGCAGTTCTTC
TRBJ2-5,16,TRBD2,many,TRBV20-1,CSAYHPGLVGPETQYF,TGCAGTGCTTATCATCCGGGACTAGTGGGTCCAGAGACCCAGTACTTC
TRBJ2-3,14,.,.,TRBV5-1,CASSLRASTDTQYF,TGCGCCAGCAGCTTGCGGGCGAGCACAGATACGCAGTATTTT
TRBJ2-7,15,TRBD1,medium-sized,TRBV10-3,CAISEPGTGLDEQYF,TGTGCCATCAGTGAGCCAGGGACAGGGCTTGACGAGCAGTACTTC
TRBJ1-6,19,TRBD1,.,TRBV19,CASSMSKGQGLSRNSPLHF,TGTGCCAGTAGTATGAGTAAGGGACAGGGCCTCAGTAGGAATTCACCCCTCCACTTT
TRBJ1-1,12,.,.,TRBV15,CATSRGRSEAFF,TGTGCCACCAGCAGAGGACGGAGTGAAGCTTTCTTT
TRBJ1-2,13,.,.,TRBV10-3,CAISVQEGYGYTF,TGTGCCATCAGTGTGCAGGAAGGGTATGGCTACACCTTC
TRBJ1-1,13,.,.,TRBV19,CASSIDRLTEAFF,TGTGCCAGTAGTATAGACAGGTTAACTGAAGCTTTCTTT
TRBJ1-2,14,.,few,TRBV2,CASSEPGTNYGYTF,TGTGCCAGCAGTGAGCCAGGGACGAATTATGGCTACACCTTC
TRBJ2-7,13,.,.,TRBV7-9,CASSLILGDEQYF,TGTGCCAGCAGTTTGATTCTGGGGGACGAGCAGTACTTC
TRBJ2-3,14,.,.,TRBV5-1,CASSLEGGRDTQYF,TGCGCCAGCAGCTTGGAGGGGGGCCGTGATACGCAGTATTTT
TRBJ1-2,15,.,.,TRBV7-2,CASSDQVGWDYGYTF,TGTGCCAGCAGCGACCAGGTCGGCTGGGACTATGGCTACACCTTC
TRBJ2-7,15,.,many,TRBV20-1,CSARGPGTGSYEQYF,TGCAGTGCTAGGGGACCCGGGACGGGCTCCTACGAGCAGTACTTC
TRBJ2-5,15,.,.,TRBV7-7,CASSLDQGSGETQYF,TGTGCTAGCAGCTTAGATCAGGGAAGCGGAGAGACCCAGTACTTC
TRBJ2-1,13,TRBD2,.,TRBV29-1,CSVRGGRDNEQFF,TGCAGCGTTCGGGGGGGGAGAGACAATGAGCAGTTCTTC
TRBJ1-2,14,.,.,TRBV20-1,CSARATERGYGYTF,TGCAGTGCTAGAGCGACAGAAAGGGGCTATGGCTACACCTTC
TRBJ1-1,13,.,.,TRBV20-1,CSARAGQNTEAFF,TGCAGTGCTAGAGCCGGACAGAACACTGAAGCTTTCTTT
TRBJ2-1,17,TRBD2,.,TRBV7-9,CASSLARGSGIYNEQFF,TGTGCCAGCAGCTTAGCGAGGGGTAGCGGGATTTACAATGAGCAGTTCTTC
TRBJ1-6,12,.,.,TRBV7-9,CASSLYGALLHF,TGTGCCAGCAGCTTATATGGGGCCCTCCTCCACTTT